The next 13 T cell receptor beta chains were all read from a single sample in a study of blood T cell repertoires in COVID-19. Method: immunoSEQ multiplex PCR; TCRdb's copy keeps in-frame clones and lacks some. The data contain roughly 170,000 clones, around 80% of them singletons. Sequences were obtained from peripheral blood. Receptors were obtained from a human donor in a cohort sampled during active COVID-19.

The chain is built from TRBV7-9 and TRBJ1-4; D not resolved. The CDR3 has 16 amino acids. Per the germline V gene, CDR1 is SEHNR and CDR2 is FQNEAQ (reference sequence). The CDR3 here is CASGRPGAATNEKLFF. CDR3 DNA sequence: TGTGCAAGCGGGCGGCCGGGAGCTGCAACTAATGAAAAACTGTTTTTT.

V and J are TRBV30 and TRBJ1-3, with D perhaps matching TRBD1 (6 bases). V dropped 0 bases and J dropped 3 bases, with 18 bases sitting between them. The germline CDR1 and CDR2 sequences are GTSNPN and SVGIG (reference sequence). The CDR3 is 17 residues long. The CDR3 sequence: CAWSVIGEGHLGNTIYF. The CDR3, as DNA: TGTGCCTGGAGTGTAATAGGGGAGGGACATCTTGGAAACACCATATATTTT.

The V gene is TRBV27, the J gene TRBJ2-7, with a possible D match to TRBD1 (5 bases). V was clipped by 5 bases and J by 1 base, with 9 bases between them. Germline V gene sequence: CDR1 MNHEY, CDR2 SMNVEV (reference sequence). The CDR3 runs 13 residues. CDR3 sequence: CASSPTVSYEQYF. CDR3 nucleotides: TGTGCCAGCAGTCCGACAGTATCCTACGAGCAGTACTTC.

This clone was counted only a few times. This chain uses TRBV27 with TRBJ1-2; 10 positions agree with TRBD1. The CDR3 covers 15 residues. The J segment lost 4 bases and the V segment lost 3 bases, leaving 5 bases of the junction unmatched. Germline lookup yields CDR1 MNHEY and CDR2 SMNVEV (reference sequence). In nucleotides, the CDR3 is TGTGCCAGCAGTTTCGAGACAGGGGGCGTCTATGGCTACACCTTC. The encoded protein is CASSFETGGVYGYTF.

CDR3 sequence reads: CASSSGQGVWNEQFF. Here the CDR3 DNA reads TGTGCCAGCAGCTCCGGACAGGGGGTGTGGAATGAGCAGTTCTTC. The V call is TRBV5-4, the J call TRBJ2-1; 10 bases align to TRBD1. With 3 bases clipped from V and 7 bases from J, the junction kept 7 bases outside the gene matches. The length of the CDR3 is 15 residues. Germline V gives CDR1 SGHNT, CDR2 YYREEE (reference sequence).

In this sample, this clone turned up a few times. The chain links TRBV3-1 (or the pseudogene TRBV3-2) to TRBJ1-5; D is unclear. From germline, CDR1 is LGHDT and CDR2 YNNKEL (reference sequence). The CDR3 covers 14 residues. Trimming removed 1 base at V and 3 bases at J, with 7 bases between. CDR3 in DNA: TGTGCCAGCAGCCAAGGGGCCGCCAATCAGCCCCAGCATTTT. Its translation: CASSQGAANQPQHF.

The chain recombines TRBV9 with TRBJ2-2; D may be TRBD2 (6 bases). This CDR3 is built from 17 residues. The V and J ends lost 3 bases and 4 bases respectively, with 19 bases between them. Germline CDR1 and CDR2: SGDLS and YYNGEE. CDR3 sequence (DNA): TGTGCCAGCAGCGCCCGGTACCGGGACTCCCCCACCGGGGAGCTGTTTTTT. This translates into CASSARYRDSPTGELFF.

The chain joins TRBV4-1 to TRBJ2-5, with unresolved D. V was shortened by 0 bases and J by 5 bases, with 16 bases between the two germline ends. There are 16 residues in the CDR3. CDR1 MGHRA and CDR2 YSYEKL come from the germline V gene. This CDR3 reads CASSQDYRGYGETQYF. In DNA, the CDR3 is TGCGCCAGCAGCCAAGATTATCGTGGCTACGGGGAGACCCAGTACTTC.

This chain connects TRBV5-1 to TRBJ1-2, with a possible D match to TRBD1 (5 bases). The germline gives CDR1 SGHRS, CDR2 YFSETQ. V lost 0 bases to trimming and J lost 8 bases, with 14 bases between them. The CDR3 covers 14 residues. CDR3 region: CASSLGQSGEGYTF. CDR3 coding DNA: TGCGCCAGCAGCTTGGGACAGTCTGGAGAAGGCTACACCTTC.

The chain links TRBV27 to TRBJ1-1; possible D gene TRBD1, 5 bases. The V gene lost 4 bases and the J gene lost 1 base, with 22 bases spanning the gap. The CDR3 is 18 amino acids. Germline assignment: CDR1 MNHEY and CDR2 SMNVEV (reference sequence). The CDR3 reads CASSSDGRVYLGNTEAFF. The CDR3 DNA reads TGTGCCAGCAGTTCAGACGGCAGGGTCTACCTCGGGAACACTGAAGCTTTCTTT.

This clone was seen a single time. This rearrangement joins TRBV2 to TRBJ2-1; the match to TRBD2 covers 8 bases. The length of the CDR3 is 15 residues. Germline V gene lookup returns CDR1 SNHLY and CDR2 FYNNEI. Losses at the gene ends were 5 bases for V and 5 bases for J; bases not matched to a gene: 8. CDR3 loop: CASSKGLDLHNEQFF. In DNA, the CDR3 is TGTGCCAGCAGTAAGGGACTAGACCTTCACAATGAGCAGTTCTTC. The variable domain in full, with the rest retrieved from reference TRBV2 and TRBJ2-1, is EPEVTQTPSHQVTQMGQEVILRCVPISNHLYFYWYRQILGQKVEFLVSFYNNEISEKSEIFDDQFSVERPDGSNFTLKIRSTKLEDSAMYFCASSKGLDLHNEQFFGPGTRLTVL.

This sequence joins TRBV19 and TRBJ2-3; no reliable D call. CDR3 length equals 14 residues. Germline-derived CDR1 and CDR2 are LNHDA and SQIVND (reference sequence). V dropped 3 bases and J dropped 1 base, with 8 bases sitting between them. The CDR3 protein is CASSIKGGTDTQYF. CDR3 nucleotides: TGTGCCAGTAGTATCAAAGGAGGCACAGATACGCAGTATTTT.

There are a few counts of this clone. The chain uses TRBV3-1 (or the pseudogene TRBV3-2) and TRBJ2-2; D not resolved. Trimming stripped 4 bases from V and 3 bases from J, with 3 bases between. The CDR3 consists of 12 residues. Germline-derived CDR1 and CDR2 are LGHDT and YNNKEL (reference sequence). CDR3 protein: CASSPDTGELFF. CDR3 bases: TGTGCCAGCAGCCCAGACACCGGGGAGCTGTTTTTT.